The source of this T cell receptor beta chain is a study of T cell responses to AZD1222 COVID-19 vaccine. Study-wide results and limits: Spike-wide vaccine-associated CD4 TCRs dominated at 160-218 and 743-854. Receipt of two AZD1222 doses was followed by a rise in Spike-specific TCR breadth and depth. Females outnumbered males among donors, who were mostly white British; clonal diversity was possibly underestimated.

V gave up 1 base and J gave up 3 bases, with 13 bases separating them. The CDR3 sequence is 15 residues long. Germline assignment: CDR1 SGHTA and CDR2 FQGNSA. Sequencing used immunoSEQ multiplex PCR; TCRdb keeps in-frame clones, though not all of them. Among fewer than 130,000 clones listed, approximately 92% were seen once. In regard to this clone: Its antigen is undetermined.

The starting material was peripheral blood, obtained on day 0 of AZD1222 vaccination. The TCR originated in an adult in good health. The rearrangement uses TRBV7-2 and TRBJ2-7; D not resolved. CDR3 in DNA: TGTGCCAGCAGCTTAGTGACCGCAACCGGCTACGAGCAGTACTTC. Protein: CASSLVTATGYEQYF.